Here is one T cell receptor beta chain with its context. The target antigen is unknown. Only in-frame clones appear in the TCRdb table, and some are missing; sequencing was by immunoSEQ multiplex PCR. This sample has approximately 80,000 clones, with approximately 80% found just once. Time point noted: week 47, end of study. In every dose of vaccine, 300 ug of mutant IDH1 20-mer peptide was given alongside topical imiquimod. These data belong to a study of a mutant IDH1 vaccine in newly diagnosed glioma. Study details: Receipt of radiotherapy, temozolomide, or both preceded the study, and most received both.

The V segment lost 2 bases and the J segment 4 bases; nucleotides outside the gene matches: 5. This CDR3 region has 16 residues. Germline CDR1 is SGHAT and CDR2 is FQNNGV. The V and J genes are TRBV11-2 and TRBJ2-1, with TRBD2 matching over 10 bases. Material: PBMCs, obtained from a glioma patient whose treatment included an IDH1 peptide vaccine. The receptor's source is a man aged 40-49 years with glioma. Here the CDR3 reads CASSLLLAGVYNEQFF. The CDR3 DNA reads as TGTGCCAGCAGCTTACTCCTAGCGGGAGTGTACAATGAGCAGTTCTTC. The variable domain in full, with the rest retrieved from reference TRBV11-2 and TRBJ2-1, is EAGVAQSPRYKIIEKRQSVAFWCNPISGHATLYWYQQILGQGPKLLIQFQNNGVVDDSQLPKDRFSAERLKGVDSTLKIQPAKLEDSAVYLCASSLLLAGVYNEQFFGPGTRLTVL.